This is a list of T cell receptor beta chains from one sample in a study of T cells in Graves' hyperthyroidism and ophthalmopathy. Using its own MiXCR run on the multiplex PCR reads, TCRdb lists one record per CDR3 protein. The sample holds a few hundred thousand distinct CDR3 sequences, over 15% seen once. Sequencing was done on a sample of blood. These receptors originate from a woman aged 50 to 60 with Graves' hyperthyroidism. The CDR3 runs from the conserved cysteine through the conserved F or W. The order of the fields is V gene, D gene, clone size, J gene, CDR3 protein, CDR3 DNA. The D gene is left open where the match is weak. Where a row states a size, it is once, few, many or the class of an expanded clone; other rows omit it.

v_call: TRBV15
d_call: .
clone_size: .
j_call: TRBJ1-1
cdr3_aa: CATSRAGDTEAFF
cdr3_nt: TGTGCCACCAGCAGAGCGGGGGACACTGAAGCTTTCTTT

v_call: TRBV7-9
d_call: .
clone_size: few
j_call: TRBJ2-6
cdr3_aa: CASSLDTGISGANVLTF
cdr3_nt: TGTGCCAGCAGCTTAGATACAGGAATCTCTGGGGCCAACGTCCTGACTTTC

v_call: TRBV7-8
d_call: TRBD2
clone_size: few
j_call: TRBJ2-1
cdr3_aa: CASRPPLAGITPYNEQFF
cdr3_nt: TGTGCCAGCCGACCCCCACTAGCGGGAATTACCCCCTACAATGAGCAGTTCTTC

v_call: TRBV5-1
d_call: TRBD2
clone_size: few
j_call: TRBJ2-7
cdr3_aa: CASSLGGRAAEQYF
cdr3_nt: TGCGCCAGCAGCTTGGGAGGGAGGGCCGCCGAGCAGTACTTC

v_call: TRBV29-1
d_call: .
clone_size: many
j_call: TRBJ2-7
cdr3_aa: CSVELAASYEQYF
cdr3_nt: TGCAGCGTTGAACTAGCCGCCTCCTACGAGCAGTACTTC

v_call: TRBV5-1
d_call: .
clone_size: .
j_call: TRBJ2-7
cdr3_aa: CASSLLLGGEQYF
cdr3_nt: TGCGCCAGCAGCTTGCTCCTAGGAGGCGAGCAGTACTTC

v_call: TRBV5-1
d_call: TRBD2
clone_size: .
j_call: TRBJ2-1
cdr3_aa: CASIAGGGNEQFF
cdr3_nt: TGCGCCAGTATAGCGGGAGGAGGCAATGAGCAGTTCTTC

v_call: TRBV10-3
d_call: .
clone_size: many
j_call: TRBJ2-7
cdr3_aa: CAISESALYEQYF
cdr3_nt: TGTGCCATCAGTGAGTCTGCGCTATACGAGCAGTACTTC

v_call: TRBV3-1
d_call: .
clone_size: .
j_call: TRBJ2-3
cdr3_aa: CASSLNQRDTQYF
cdr3_nt: TGTGCCAGCAGCCTAAACCAAAGAGATACGCAGTATTTT

v_call: TRBV4-1
d_call: TRBD1
clone_size: .
j_call: TRBJ1-4
cdr3_aa: CASSRGQGVEKLFF
cdr3_nt: TGCGCCAGCAGCCGTGGACAGGGAGTCGAAAAACTGTTTTTT

v_call: TRBV6-1
d_call: .
clone_size: many
j_call: TRBJ2-1
cdr3_aa: CASRPPGAGYNEQFF
cdr3_nt: TGTGCCAGCAGACCTCCGGGGGCCGGCTACAATGAGCAGTTCTTC

v_call: TRBV14
d_call: .
clone_size: .
j_call: TRBJ2-3
cdr3_aa: CASSLGTPWDTQYF
cdr3_nt: TGTGCCAGCAGCCTAGGCACTCCTTGGGATACGCAGTATTTT

v_call: TRBV7-2
d_call: .
clone_size: .
j_call: TRBJ1-3
cdr3_aa: CASSLGSGNTIYF
cdr3_nt: TGTGCCAGCAGCCTTGGGTCTGGAAACACCATATATTTT

v_call: TRBV2
d_call: .
clone_size: many
j_call: TRBJ2-3
cdr3_aa: CASTGDASTDTQYF
cdr3_nt: TGTGCCAGCACAGGGGACGCTAGCACAGATACGCAGTATTTT

v_call: TRBV20-1
d_call: .
clone_size: many
j_call: TRBJ2-7
cdr3_aa: CSARDRTDIYEQYF
cdr3_nt: TGCAGTGCTAGAGATAGGACGGATATCTACGAGCAGTACTTC

v_call: TRBV6-1
d_call: .
clone_size: few
j_call: TRBJ1-5
cdr3_aa: CASIEGGYNQPQHF
cdr3_nt: TGTGCCAGCATCGAGGGGGGCTACAATCAGCCCCAGCATTTT

v_call: TRBV7-9
d_call: .
clone_size: .
j_call: TRBJ1-6
cdr3_aa: CASSLGDGFNSPLHF
cdr3_nt: TGTGCCAGCAGCTTAGGGGACGGGTTTAATTCACCCCTCCACTTT

v_call: TRBV18
d_call: .
clone_size: many
j_call: TRBJ1-1
cdr3_aa: CASSLRIGAAEAFF
cdr3_nt: TGTGCCAGCTCACTTAGGATCGGGGCAGCCGAAGCTTTCTTT

v_call: TRBV5-4
d_call: TRBD2
clone_size: few
j_call: TRBJ2-1
cdr3_aa: CASSLQRLAVYNEQFF
cdr3_nt: TGTGCCAGCAGCTTGCAAAGACTAGCGGTATACAATGAGCAGTTCTTC